This T cell receptor (beta chain) was found in a study of T cell repertoires in cytomegalovirus infection. Overall study: HLA-B-restricted CMV epitopes that are well studied, plus recently identified HLA-C-restricted ones, were used by the study. Matching HLA type, along with CMV infection, was indicated by public TCR beta signatures. Whole-study results and caveats: Summed frequency of public TCR beta families distinguished CMV carriers with the relevant HLA. Predominance within the ex vivo response was attributable to HLA-C-restricted CMV-specific TCR beta clonotypes.

Each CDR3 protein gets one entry after TCRdb re-called the reads with MiXCR. The table lists around 900,000 distinct CDR3 sequences, roughly 30% of them singletons. On this clonotype itself: Its matching antigen is unknown.

The CDR3 has 16 residues. The germline V gene has CDR1 MDHEN and CDR2 SYDVKM. Between the trimmed V and J ends, which lost 5 bases and 4 bases, there was a span of 18 bases. Source: cultured CD8+ T cells from PBMCs, taken from culture after CMV antigen stimulation. This rearrangement joins TRBV28 to TRBJ1-5, with D maybe TRBD1 (6 bases). The receptor was isolated from a human donor in good health (CMV status not recorded). Some clones in this sample may be carry-over from other donors' samples. CDR3 DNA sequence: TGTGCCAGCAGTCCCGGGACACCCCGTCGTAATCAGCCCCAGCATTTT. Its protein product is CASSPGTPRRNQPQHF.